Below are 7 T cell receptor beta chains sequenced from a single sample in a study of shared clonotypes between healthy human individuals. Some clones are missing from TCRdb's copy, which holds only in-frame ones; the method was immunoSEQ multiplex PCR. The sample has just over 2,000,000 clones; roughly 94% are singletons. Terminally differentiated effector memory CD45RA+ cells were excluded from the naive CD8 cells, which were CD45RO-negative and positively selected for CCR7. Sample: naive CD8+ T cells sorted from blood. These receptors all stem from a man between 18 and 29 years old in good health.

As regards this clone: The same CDR3 also results from other DNA sequences found in this sample. The rearrangement links TRBV7-9 to TRBJ1-1; 11 bases are shared with TRBD1. The CDR3 has 15 amino acids. After removal of 3 bases from V and 1 base from J, the junction contained 1 base not matched to a gene. Germline V gene data show CDR1 as SEHNR and CDR2 as FQNEAQ (reference sequence). CDR3 nucleotides: TGTGCCAGCAGCTTGGGACAGGGGGAGAACACTGAAGCTTTCTTT. It specifies CASSLGQGENTEAFF. Complete variable domain (other parts from reference TRBV7-9 and TRBJ1-1): DTGVSQNPRHKITKRGQNVTFRCDPISEHNRLYWYRQTLGQGPEFLTYFQNEAQLEKSRLLSDRFSAERPKGSFSTLEIQRTEQGDSAMYLCASSLGQGENTEAFFGQGTRLTVV.

This clone has a single count. The chain combines TRBV15 with TRBJ2-7, with 10 bases matching TRBD1. The V and J ends lost 0 bases and 0 bases, in that order; junction bases with no gene match: 14. CDR3 length equals 20 residues. The germline gives CDR1 LNHNV, CDR2 YYDKDF (reference sequence). CDR3 in amino acids: CATSRDFMTGGPHSSYEQYF. The CDR3, as DNA: TGTGCCACCAGCAGAGACTTCATGACAGGGGGCCCCCATAGCTCCTACGAGCAGTACTTC.

This chain links TRBV10-3 with TRBJ2-2; D is perhaps TRBD2 (6 bases). The CDR3 has 15 amino acids. Germline loops: CDR1 ENHRY, CDR2 SYGVKD. Trimming shortened V by 3 bases and J by 4 bases, and 12 bases separated the two germline ends. The CDR3 nucleotides are TGTGCCATCAGTGAAGCTTCGGGACTCACCGGGGAGCTGTTTTTT. Translating it yields CAISEASGLTGELFF.

The chain is built from TRBV2 and TRBJ2-3; TRBD2 matches 16 bases. CDR1 SNHLY and CDR2 FYNNEI come from the germline V gene. With 7 bases clipped from V and 6 bases from J, the junction kept 10 bases outside the gene matches. The CDR3 is 17 residues long. The CDR3 coding sequence is TGTGCCAGCATCTCCGGGACTAGCGGGAGGGCCCTCGATACGCAGTATTTT. Residues: CASISGTSGRALDTQYF.

V gene TRBV4-1 combines with J gene TRBJ2-1; D is perhaps TRBD2 (6 bases). The V gene lost 1 base and the J gene lost 7 bases, with 11 bases spanning the gap. CDR3 length: 14 amino acids. CDR1 is MGHRA, CDR2 YSYEKL, per germline. CDR3 in amino acids: CASSQAGTGNEQFF. The CDR3 DNA reads as TGCGCCAGCAGCCAAGCCGGGACTGGGAATGAGCAGTTCTTC.

The gene calls are TRBV28 and TRBJ1-2; D is unresolved. V was cut by 8 bases and J by 4 bases, with 14 bases left in between. Per germline, CDR1 MDHEN and CDR2 SYDVKM. The CDR3 covers 13 residues. CDR3 nucleotides: TGTGCCAGCCTCGCCGGAGGACCCTATGGCTACACCTTC. Translation gives CASLAGGPYGYTF.

The rearrangement links TRBV6-4 to TRBJ1-5; no firm D call. Germline loops: CDR1 MRHNA, CDR2 SNTAGT. The CDR3 runs to 13 residues. The V end lost 8 bases, the J end lost 4 bases, and 12 bases lay between the germline ends. This chain's CDR3 is CASSYGPNQPQHF. In DNA form, the CDR3 reads TGTGCCAGCTCCTATGGCCCAAATCAGCCCCAGCATTTT.